The 21 T cell receptor beta chains below come from one sample, sequenced in a study of blood T cell repertoires in COVID-19. Sequencing was performed with immunoSEQ multiplex PCR; in TCRdb, only in-frame clones are kept and a portion is missing. In the table there are about 260,000 clones, about 87% of which are singletons. What was sequenced was peripheral blood. Every receptor here comes from a man between 60 and 70 years old who had recovered from COVID-19.

The chain couples TRBV19 to TRBJ2-5; 11 nucleotides align to TRBD1. Germline V gives CDR1 LNHDA, CDR2 SQIVND (reference sequence). The J segment lost 1 base and the V segment lost 0 bases, leaving 4 bases of the junction unmatched. The CDR3 is made up of 17 amino acids. The CDR3 region is CASSIDHGTGGQETQYF. The CDR3 nucleotides are TGTGCCAGTAGTATAGATCATGGGACAGGGGGCCAAGAGACCCAGTACTTC.

This clone was recorded a few times. The chain couples TRBV11-2 to TRBJ1-6, with 8 bases matching TRBD1. Per the germline V gene, CDR1 is SGHAT and CDR2 is FQNNGV. Unmatched junction bases numbered 3, after V lost 3 bases and J lost 5 bases. CDR3 length equals 15 residues. The CDR3 spells CASSFRTGNNSPLHF. Here the CDR3 DNA reads TGTGCCAGCAGCTTCAGGACAGGGAATAATTCACCCCTCCACTTT.

This chain links TRBV6-4 with TRBJ2-2, with D possibly TRBD1 on 6 matching bases. The V and J ends lost 0 bases and 5 bases respectively, with 16 bases between them. The germline gives CDR1 MRHNA, CDR2 SNTAGT. The CDR3 has 17 residues. The CDR3 sequence: CASSDSLGQLGTGELFF. CDR3 nucleotides: TGTGCCAGCAGTGACTCGTTGGGACAATTAGGTACCGGGGAGCTGTTTTTT.

This chain connects TRBV6-2 or TRBV6-3 to TRBJ2-3; 11 bases map to TRBD2. This CDR3 region has 17 residues. Looked up from germline, CDR1 is MNHEY and CDR2 is SVGEGT. Trimming at V came to 2 bases and at J to 0 bases, leaving 4 bases not matched to a gene. This CDR3 is CASSYVTSGTSTDTQYF. CDR3 DNA sequence: TGTGCCAGCAGTTACGTGACTAGCGGGACTAGCACAGATACGCAGTATTTT.

This chain links TRBV7-3 with TRBJ1-1; D might be TRBD1 (6 bases). Germline V gene data show CDR1 as SGHTA and CDR2 as FQGTGA. The CDR3 length is 13 residues. Between the trimmed V and J ends, which lost 4 bases and 1 base, there was a span of 7 bases. Here the CDR3 DNA reads TGTGCCAGCAGCTCGGGACAGAACACTGAAGCTTTCTTT. Translating gives CASSSGQNTEAFF.

This chain joins TRBV2 and TRBJ2-3; TRBD1 matches at 9 bases. The ends lost 5 bases at V and 3 bases at J; junction bases unmatched: 6. Germline-derived CDR1 and CDR2 are SNHLY and FYNNEI. The CDR3 loop spans 15 amino acids. CDR3 protein: CASSLDRGETDTQYF. DNA for the CDR3: TGTGCCAGCAGTCTGGACAGGGGTGAAACAGATACGCAGTATTTT.

CDR3 loop: CASSPPAGWEDYGYTF. The CDR3 DNA follows: TGTGCCAGCAGCCCACCAGCAGGGTGGGAGGACTATGGCTACACCTTC. This chain uses TRBV7-9 with TRBJ1-2, with a possible D match to TRBD1 (5 bases). Trimming removed 5 bases at V and 3 bases at J, with 19 bases between. This CDR3 contains 16 residues. The V gene's germline CDR1 is SEHNR and CDR2 FQNEAQ (reference sequence). The full variable domain, its missing parts supplied by reference TRBV7-9 and TRBJ1-2, is DTGVSQNPRHKITKRGQNVTFRCDPISEHNRLYWYRQTLGQGPEFLTYFQNEAQLEKSRLLSDRFSAERPKGSFSTLEIQRTEQGDSAMYLCASSPPAGWEDYGYTFGSGTRLTVV.

J is TRBJ1-2 and V is TRBV18; D is perhaps TRBD1 (6 bases). The CDR3 is 16 amino acids. Between the trimmed V and J ends, which lost 2 bases and 0 bases, there was a span of 13 bases. Germline V CDR1 and CDR2: KGHSH, LQKENI. The CDR3 DNA follows: TGTGCCAGCTCACCATCATCAGGACAGACTAACTATGGCTACACCTTC. Amino acids: CASSPSSGQTNYGYTF.

V usage is TRBV7-6 and J usage is TRBJ2-7; 8 nucleotides align to TRBD2. The CDR3 is 15 amino acids. Germline V gene data show CDR1 as SGHVS and CDR2 as FNYEAQ. The V gene end was trimmed by 6 bases and the J gene end by 4 bases; junction bases not matched to a gene: 11. The CDR3 DNA reads TGTGCCAGCAGGCGAAGACCCGGGGGGGCTTACGAGCAGTACTTC. The encoded protein is CASRRRPGGAYEQYF.

The chain links TRBV4-2 to TRBJ1-2; D remains ambiguous. Germline V gene data show CDR1 as LGHNA and CDR2 as YNFKEQ. The CDR3 covers 13 residues. Trimming shortened V by 4 bases and J by 4 bases, and 10 bases separated the two germline ends. CDR3 residues: CASSPREGYGYTF. The CDR3 DNA follows: TGTGCCAGCAGCCCTAGAGAGGGCTATGGCTACACCTTC.

The chain's CDR3 is CASSIGGAFTDTQYF. As DNA, the CDR3 is TGTGCCAGTAGTATCGGGGGGGCCTTCACAGATACGCAGTATTTT. The chain recombines TRBV19 with TRBJ2-3; 8 bases agree with TRBD2. The CDR3 totals 15 residues. Germline CDR1 is LNHDA and CDR2 is SQIVND (reference sequence). The ends lost 3 bases at V and 2 bases at J; junction bases unmatched: 4.

The rearrangement joins TRBV7-3 to TRBJ1-1, with D possibly matching TRBD1 (5 bases). V lost 5 bases and J 11 bases, leaving 15 bases between the germline ends. The CDR3 runs 12 residues. CDR1 and CDR2 from the germline V gene are SGHTA and FQGTGA. The CDR3 sequence is CASSLNRGGAFF. CDR3 coding DNA: TGTGCCAGCAGCCTCAATAGGGGAGGCGCTTTCTTT.

This clone was seen just once. At one of its ends the junction is not consistent with the germline gene, which may arise from a read error. This rearrangement joins TRBV7-7 to TRBJ2-7; weak D call: TRBD2 (6 bases). CDR3 size: 13 residues. Germline V CDR1 and CDR2: SSHAT, FNYEAQ (reference sequence). CDR3 sequence reads: CASSRGTGYEQYF. The DNA for the CDR3 is TGTGCTAGCAGCCGCGGGACGGGCTACGAGCAGTACTTC.

The rearrangement uses TRBV6-5 and TRBJ1-1; TRBD1 might be the D (5 bases). Trimming cost V 4 bases and J 1 base, with 13 bases left between them. Looked up from germline, CDR1 is MNHEY and CDR2 is SVGAGI. There are 15 residues in the CDR3. The CDR3, as DNA: TGTGCCAGCAGTTCCGGGGGACGGCCGAACACTGAAGCTTTCTTT. It yields the protein CASSSGGRPNTEAFF.

The chain couples TRBV19 to TRBJ2-7; tentative D call: TRBD1 (6 bases). In germline, CDR1 is LNHDA, CDR2 SQIVND (reference sequence). The CDR3 contains 14 residues. The V end lost 5 bases, the J end lost 0 bases, and 11 bases lay between the germline ends. The CDR3 DNA is TGTGCCAGTAGTCGGACAGCAGACTCCTACGAGCAGTACTTC. Protein product: CASSRTADSYEQYF.

V gene TRBV9 combines with J gene TRBJ2-3; a weak D match, TRBD2 (6 bases). V was shortened by 4 bases and J by 2 bases, with 11 bases between the two germline ends. Germline CDR1 is SGDLS and CDR2 is YYNGEE. There are 14 residues in the CDR3. The CDR3, as DNA: TGTGCCAGCAGCAAAGGGACTTACACAGATACGCAGTATTTT. This encodes CASSKGTYTDTQYF.

This chain connects TRBV6-5 to TRBJ1-2; TRBD1 agrees at 12 bases. Germline lookup yields CDR1 MNHEY and CDR2 SVGAGI. The length of the CDR3 is 14 residues. Losses at the gene ends were 6 bases for V and 8 bases for J; bases not matched to a gene: 7. CDR3 sequence (DNA): TGTGCCAGCAGCACCGGGACAGGGGGCGGCGGCTACACCTTC. Translating gives CASSTGTGGGGYTF.

CDR3 in amino acids: CASRGTQGPRVEKLFF. In nucleotides, the CDR3 is TGCGCCAGCCGAGGGACCCAGGGGCCGCGGGTTGAAAAACTGTTTTTT. This rearrangement joins TRBV5-1 to TRBJ1-4; possibly TRBD1 for D (6 bases). The length of the CDR3 is 16 residues. CDR1 and CDR2 (germline): SGHRS, YFSETQ. The ends were cut back, 7 bases at V and 7 bases at J, with 23 bases in the middle.

The V gene is TRBV6-2 or TRBV6-3, the J gene TRBJ2-5; D not certain. Per germline, CDR1 MNHEY and CDR2 SVGEGT. CDR3 size: 12 residues. The V and J ends lost 4 bases and 4 bases respectively, with 7 bases between them. CDR3 in amino acids: CASSSKRETQYF. CDR3 DNA sequence: TGTGCCAGCAGTTCCAAGCGAGAGACCCAGTACTTC.

The chain has TRBV9 and TRBJ1-1; 7 bases match TRBD1. The CDR3 totals 13 residues. The J segment lost 6 bases and the V segment lost 7 bases, leaving 9 bases of the junction unmatched. Germline V gene sequence: CDR1 SGDLS, CDR2 YYNGEE. The CDR3 nucleotides read TGTGCCAGCTCCCGAATCCAGGGGGCTGAAGCTTTCTTT. The encoded protein is CASSRIQGAEAFF.

The V and J genes are TRBV7-9 and TRBJ2-1, with TRBD2 matching over 8 bases. V trimming: 6 bases; J trimming: 8 bases; junction bases outside the gene matches: 12. CDR1 and CDR2 from the germline V gene are SEHNR and FQNEAQ (reference sequence). There are 15 residues in the CDR3. CDR3 sequence: CASSGPGGGIYEQFF. In nucleotides, the CDR3 is TGTGCCAGCAGTGGACCGGGCGGGGGGATATATGAGCAGTTCTTC.